This is a list of T cell receptor beta chains from one sample in a study of blood T cell repertoires in COVID-19. Profiled with immunoSEQ multiplex PCR; TCRdb holds only in-frame clones, not every one. This table has tens of thousands of clones, roughly 80% appearing once. The sequenced sample was peripheral blood. The receptors were sampled from a man aged 45-65 years with COVID-19, enrolled during active disease. The CDR3 runs from the conserved cysteine through the conserved F or W. A D gene is named only where the DNA matches it firmly. Only part of the rows carry a size: once, few, many, or a class if the clone is expanded.

cdr3_nt: TGTGCCTGGAGACCCCCTCCCCTTAATCGACTGACCTACGAGCAGTACTTC
cdr3_aa: CAWRPPPLNRLTYEQYF
clone_size: NA
v_call: TRBV30
j_call: TRBJ2-7
d_call: NA

cdr3_nt: TGTGCCAGCAGTCCCCCGACAGCCCGAAATCAGCCCCAGCATTTT
cdr3_aa: CASSPPTARNQPQHF
clone_size: NA
v_call: TRBV28
j_call: TRBJ1-5
d_call: NA

cdr3_nt: TGTGCCAGTCGGACAGGGGGGCAGCCCCAGCATTTT
cdr3_aa: CASRTGGQPQHF
clone_size: NA
v_call: TRBV19
j_call: TRBJ1-5
d_call: TRBD1

cdr3_nt: TGTGCCGCGGGAGTAGTGTCCTACGAGCAGTACTTC
cdr3_aa: CAAGVVSYEQYF
clone_size: NA
v_call: TRBV28
j_call: TRBJ2-7
d_call: TRBD2

cdr3_nt: TGTGCCAGCAGTTACAACAGGGGCAGCTCACCCCTCCACTTT
cdr3_aa: CASSYNRGSSPLHF
clone_size: NA
v_call: TRBV6-2/TRBV6-3
j_call: TRBJ1-6
d_call: TRBD1

cdr3_nt: TGTGCCAGCAGCGCCTACCCCAGGGCCCAAGAGACCCAGTACTTC
cdr3_aa: CASSAYPRAQETQYF
clone_size: NA
v_call: TRBV11-2
j_call: TRBJ2-5
d_call: NA

cdr3_nt: TGTGCCAGCAGTTACGACACGTCCTATGGCTACACCTTC
cdr3_aa: CASSYDTSYGYTF
clone_size: NA
v_call: TRBV6-2/TRBV6-3
j_call: TRBJ1-2
d_call: NA

cdr3_nt: TGTGCCAGCAGTCCTCGGGGAGATCAGCCCCAGCATTTT
cdr3_aa: CASSPRGDQPQHF
clone_size: NA
v_call: TRBV6-5
j_call: TRBJ1-5
d_call: NA

cdr3_nt: TGCGCCAGCAGCCAAGCCCAGGGATTGACTGAAGCTTTCTTT
cdr3_aa: CASSQAQGLTEAFF
clone_size: NA
v_call: TRBV4-3
j_call: TRBJ1-1
d_call: NA

cdr3_nt: TGTGCCAGCAGCGCCTTCCCGACTAGCGGAGAGGTCAATGAGCAGTTCTTC
cdr3_aa: CASSAFPTSGEVNEQFF
clone_size: NA
v_call: TRBV9
j_call: TRBJ2-1
d_call: TRBD2

cdr3_nt: TGTGCCAGCAGTCCCGGGACAGGCCCGATGACCCAGCATTTT
cdr3_aa: CASSPGTGPMTQHF
clone_size: few
v_call: TRBV28
j_call: TRBJ1-5
d_call: TRBD1

cdr3_nt: TGTGCCAGTAGTCGTATGGCGGACGGGGTACAGAATCAGCCCCAGCATTTT
cdr3_aa: CASSRMADGVQNQPQHF
clone_size: NA
v_call: TRBV19
j_call: TRBJ1-5
d_call: NA

cdr3_nt: TGTGCCAGCTCACCAGAGCAGGGGAGCTCCTACAATGAGCAGTTCTTC
cdr3_aa: CASSPEQGSSYNEQFF
clone_size: NA
v_call: TRBV18
j_call: TRBJ2-1
d_call: NA

cdr3_nt: TGTGCCAGCAGCTCCGGGACAGGGGGTAATCAGCCCCAGCATTTT
cdr3_aa: CASSSGTGGNQPQHF
clone_size: NA
v_call: TRBV25-1
j_call: TRBJ1-5
d_call: TRBD1

cdr3_nt: TGTGCCAGCCAAGGGGTTAACGCACCCCTCCACTTT
cdr3_aa: CASQGVNAPLHF
clone_size: NA
v_call: TRBV6-5
j_call: TRBJ1-6
d_call: NA

cdr3_nt: TGTGCCAGCAGCCCCGGGGGGTACACTGAAGCTTTCTTT
cdr3_aa: CASSPGGYTEAFF
clone_size: NA
v_call: TRBV12-3/TRBV12-4
j_call: TRBJ1-1
d_call: NA

cdr3_nt: TGTGCCAGCAGAGCGGACAGTTCTGGTGGCTACACCTTC
cdr3_aa: CASRADSSGGYTF
clone_size: NA
v_call: TRBV28
j_call: TRBJ1-2
d_call: NA

cdr3_nt: TGTGCCAGCAGCCCCGGCGGGGCTAACTATGGCTACACCTTC
cdr3_aa: CASSPGGANYGYTF
clone_size: NA
v_call: TRBV7-2
j_call: TRBJ1-2
d_call: NA

cdr3_nt: TGTGCCAGCAGTGACGCGACAGGGGCGGGTAATACGCAGTATTTT
cdr3_aa: CASSDATGAGNTQYF
clone_size: NA
v_call: TRBV25-1
j_call: TRBJ2-3
d_call: TRBD1

cdr3_nt: TGTGCCAGCAGCCAAGGAACTAGCGGGGATAACTCCTACAATGAGCAGTTCTTC
cdr3_aa: CASSQGTSGDNSYNEQFF
clone_size: NA
v_call: TRBV3-1/TRBV3-2
j_call: TRBJ2-1
d_call: TRBD2

cdr3_nt: TGTGCCAGCAGCTTAATGGCAGGGGGGTATAATTCACCCCTCCACTTT
cdr3_aa: CASSLMAGGYNSPLHF
clone_size: once
v_call: TRBV7-8
j_call: TRBJ1-6
d_call: TRBD1

cdr3_nt: TGTGCCAGCAGTTCTGACAGGGGGCGGATCGGGGAGCTGTTTTTT
cdr3_aa: CASSSDRGRIGELFF
clone_size: NA
v_call: TRBV6-5
j_call: TRBJ2-2
d_call: TRBD1

cdr3_nt: TGTGCCAGCAGCCCGATTAGCGGGGCCTCCTACAATGAGCAGTTCTTC
cdr3_aa: CASSPISGASYNEQFF
clone_size: NA
v_call: TRBV7-3
j_call: TRBJ2-1
d_call: TRBD2

cdr3_nt: TGTGCCAGCAGCTTCACCCGGGACAGGGGACACAATGAGCAGTTCTTC
cdr3_aa: CASSFTRDRGHNEQFF
clone_size: NA
v_call: TRBV7-2
j_call: TRBJ2-1
d_call: TRBD1

cdr3_nt: TGTGCCAGCAGCTTATACGGGAGGCCTAGCACAGATACGCAGTATTTT
cdr3_aa: CASSLYGRPSTDTQYF
clone_size: NA
v_call: TRBV7-3
j_call: TRBJ2-3
d_call: TRBD2

cdr3_nt: TGTGCCAGCAGTTTCCGGACAGGGAATGGCTACACCTTC
cdr3_aa: CASSFRTGNGYTF
clone_size: NA
v_call: TRBV27
j_call: TRBJ1-2
d_call: TRBD1

cdr3_nt: TGTGCCAGCAGTGTTGGACCCACTAGCGGGACCTACAATGAGCAGTTCTTC
cdr3_aa: CASSVGPTSGTYNEQFF
clone_size: once
v_call: TRBV25-1
j_call: TRBJ2-1
d_call: TRBD2

cdr3_nt: TGTGCCAGCAGCGTAGTCGGGACTAGCGACACAGATACGCAGTATTTT
cdr3_aa: CASSVVGTSDTDTQYF
clone_size: NA
v_call: TRBV9
j_call: TRBJ2-3
d_call: TRBD2

cdr3_nt: TGTGCCACAAGCGGGAGGGTTGACAATGAGCAGTTCTTC
cdr3_aa: CATSGRVDNEQFF
clone_size: NA
v_call: TRBV24-1
j_call: TRBJ2-1
d_call: TRBD2

cdr3_nt: TGCGCCAGCAGCCAAGACGCCCAGGGGTTAACTAATGAAAAACTGTTTTTT
cdr3_aa: CASSQDAQGLTNEKLFF
clone_size: NA
v_call: TRBV4-3
j_call: TRBJ1-4
d_call: NA

cdr3_nt: TGTGCCAGCAGCGCCGGTTCAGCGGGAGGTCTGCACAATGAGCAGTTCTTC
cdr3_aa: CASSAGSAGGLHNEQFF
clone_size: NA
v_call: TRBV9
j_call: TRBJ2-1
d_call: TRBD2

cdr3_nt: TGTGCCAGCAGTAATGACGGGAGGAGCTCTGGGGCCAACGTCCTGACTTTC
cdr3_aa: CASSNDGRSSGANVLTF
clone_size: NA
v_call: TRBV5-5
j_call: TRBJ2-6
d_call: TRBD2

cdr3_nt: TGTGCCTGGAGTGTATTCAGGGCCTCTGGGGCCAACGTCCTGACTTTC
cdr3_aa: CAWSVFRASGANVLTF
clone_size: NA
v_call: TRBV30
j_call: TRBJ2-6
d_call: NA

cdr3_nt: TGTGCCACCAGTGATTGGAGAGCCTATACGCAGTATTTT
cdr3_aa: CATSDWRAYTQYF
clone_size: NA
v_call: TRBV24-1
j_call: TRBJ2-3
d_call: NA

cdr3_nt: TGTGCCAGCAGGGGAGGGACTAGCGGGTTCCGTGAGCAGTTCTTC
cdr3_aa: CASRGGTSGFREQFF
clone_size: NA
v_call: TRBV2
j_call: TRBJ2-1
d_call: TRBD2

cdr3_nt: TGCAGTCCATACAACAGGGGAAGCTACACCTTC
cdr3_aa: CSPYNRGSYTF
clone_size: NA
v_call: TRBV20-1
j_call: TRBJ1-2
d_call: TRBD1

cdr3_nt: TGTGCCAGCAGCCAAGATCAAGGGACTAGCCGACAGGGGACCCAGTACTTC
cdr3_aa: CASSQDQGTSRQGTQYF
clone_size: NA
v_call: TRBV3-1/TRBV3-2
j_call: TRBJ2-5
d_call: TRBD2

cdr3_nt: TGTGCCAGCAGTCCCGACTTCGCCATGAGAAGGCAGTACTTC
cdr3_aa: CASSPDFAMRRQYF
clone_size: NA
v_call: TRBV6-5
j_call: TRBJ2-7
d_call: NA

cdr3_nt: TGTGCCAGCAGCCAGAACAGGATCTTCTATGGCTACACCTTC
cdr3_aa: CASSQNRIFYGYTF
clone_size: NA
v_call: TRBV5-6
j_call: TRBJ1-2
d_call: NA

cdr3_nt: TGCGCCAGCAGCTTGGCTTCTAGCGGGATACCAGATACGCAGTATTTT
cdr3_aa: CASSLASSGIPDTQYF
clone_size: NA
v_call: TRBV5-1
j_call: TRBJ2-3
d_call: TRBD2

cdr3_nt: TGTGCCAGCAGTCGTACAGGTCCTGAAGCTTTCTTT
cdr3_aa: CASSRTGPEAFF
clone_size: NA
v_call: TRBV28
j_call: TRBJ1-1
d_call: NA

cdr3_nt: TGCGCCAGCAGCCCCCCGACCAGGGATGAGCAGTTCTTC
cdr3_aa: CASSPPTRDEQFF
clone_size: once
v_call: TRBV5-1
j_call: TRBJ2-1
d_call: NA

cdr3_nt: TGTGCCAGCAGTTTACCCAGGGGTTATAACTATGGCTACACCTTC
cdr3_aa: CASSLPRGYNYGYTF
clone_size: NA
v_call: TRBV28
j_call: TRBJ1-2
d_call: NA

cdr3_nt: TGTGCCAGCACCCCCCGGAGGGACGGCGCAGGGACTGAAGCTTTCTTT
cdr3_aa: CASTPRRDGAGTEAFF
clone_size: NA
v_call: TRBV2
j_call: TRBJ1-1
d_call: NA

cdr3_nt: TGTGCCAGTAGTACCAACACAGGGGGCGAGCAGTACTTC
cdr3_aa: CASSTNTGGEQYF
clone_size: NA
v_call: TRBV19
j_call: TRBJ2-7
d_call: TRBD1

cdr3_nt: TGTGCCAGCAGCCCTACAGGGCCTCCTTTCTTT
cdr3_aa: CASSPTGPPFF
clone_size: few
v_call: TRBV11-2
j_call: TRBJ1-1
d_call: NA

cdr3_nt: TGTGCCAGCAGTTATGGACAGGGGGCTCAGCCCCAGCATTTT
cdr3_aa: CASSYGQGAQPQHF
clone_size: NA
v_call: TRBV6-6
j_call: TRBJ1-5
d_call: TRBD1

cdr3_nt: TGTGCCAGCAGCTTTTCGGTCCTATCGAACTATGGCTACACCTTC
cdr3_aa: CASSFSVLSNYGYTF
clone_size: NA
v_call: TRBV11-2
j_call: TRBJ1-2
d_call: NA

cdr3_nt: TGTGCCAGCAGCTTGACCACAGTTCCCACTGAAGCTTTCTTT
cdr3_aa: CASSLTTVPTEAFF
clone_size: NA
v_call: TRBV5-4
j_call: TRBJ1-1
d_call: NA

cdr3_nt: TGTGCCTGGAGTTGGGAGGGGTCCCCCTATGGCTACACCTTC
cdr3_aa: CAWSWEGSPYGYTF
clone_size: NA
v_call: TRBV30
j_call: TRBJ1-2
d_call: NA

cdr3_nt: TGTGCCAGCAGCCAGGGGGCCGCCTACGAGCAGTACTTC
cdr3_aa: CASSQGAAYEQYF
clone_size: NA
v_call: TRBV3-1/TRBV3-2
j_call: TRBJ2-7
d_call: NA

cdr3_nt: TGTGCCAGCAGTGAGACAGGGATAACAGATACGCAGTATTTT
cdr3_aa: CASSETGITDTQYF
clone_size: NA
v_call: TRBV6-4
j_call: TRBJ2-3
d_call: TRBD1

cdr3_nt: TGTGCCACCCAGCTGCCAGGGGCCATCAATGAGCAGTTCTTC
cdr3_aa: CATQLPGAINEQFF
clone_size: NA
v_call: TRBV19
j_call: TRBJ2-1
d_call: NA

cdr3_nt: TGCGCCAGCAGCTCCCAGGTGGCGGGCATTCAGTACTTC
cdr3_aa: CASSSQVAGIQYF
clone_size: NA
v_call: TRBV5-1
j_call: TRBJ2-4
d_call: NA

cdr3_nt: TGTGCCAGCAGCACAGGGACAGGTGGGCTAGGGGAGACCCAGTACTTC
cdr3_aa: CASSTGTGGLGETQYF
clone_size: NA
v_call: TRBV5-4
j_call: TRBJ2-5
d_call: TRBD1

cdr3_nt: TGTGCCAGCAGGGGCAGGGTGGGCAATCAGCCCCAGCATTTT
cdr3_aa: CASRGRVGNQPQHF
clone_size: few
v_call: TRBV28
j_call: TRBJ1-5
d_call: NA

cdr3_nt: TGTGCCAGCTCACCCCCGGACATCACCCTGCGGGGCTACACCTTC
cdr3_aa: CASSPPDITLRGYTF
clone_size: NA
v_call: TRBV18
j_call: TRBJ1-2
d_call: NA

cdr3_nt: TGTGCCAGTAGTATTAGGGGACAGGGAGGTACTGAAGCTTTCTTT
cdr3_aa: CASSIRGQGGTEAFF
clone_size: NA
v_call: TRBV19
j_call: TRBJ1-1
d_call: TRBD1

cdr3_nt: TGTGCCAGCAGCCAAGAGGTGAAAGTCGGTCAGCCCCAGCATTTT
cdr3_aa: CASSQEVKVGQPQHF
clone_size: NA
v_call: TRBV4-2
j_call: TRBJ1-5
d_call: NA